This T cell receptor (beta chain) was identified during a study of CD4 T cells in relation to SARS-CoV-2 and coronaviruses. Turning to the study itself: Crossreactive spike epitopes shared across donors were mapped to their HLA restriction. Study outcomes and limitations: In approximately 71% of donors, memory CD4+ clonotypes crossrecognized SARS-CoV-2 and at least one common cold coronavirus spike. No crossreactivity against non-spike viral proteins was tested here.

Naive and memory CD4+ T cell DNA was deep-sequenced without culture. This table comes from immunoSEQ multiplex PCR, and its TCRdb copy is limited to in-frame clones, with some not included. The sample gives about 59,000 clones, 86% of which show up once; roughly 1.5% is in the top ten. Turning to this clone: Its antigen is not identified.

The CDR3 contains 17 residues. J lost 6 bases, V lost 4 bases, and 16 bases had no gene match. Germline CDR1 reads SGHRS; CDR2 reads YFSETQ. Unexposed donor CD4+ T cells date from about 2010-2019, before the COVID-19 pandemic. The V gene is TRBV5-1, the J gene TRBJ2-7; 10 bases map to TRBD1. This sequence originates from a human donor in good health. The material sequenced was memory CD4+ T cells from PBMCs. The CDR3 DNA follows: TGCGCCAGCAGCCCGGGCTCCACCGGGACAGGGGACTCCGAGCAGTACTTC. It specifies CASSPGSTGTGDSEQYF.